The sequence of this T cell receptor beta chain was determined in a study of blood T cell repertoires in COVID-19. After removal of 5 bases from V and 5 bases from J, the junction contained 9 bases not matched to a gene. The CDR3 runs to 16 residues. CDR1 is SEHNR and CDR2 is FQNEAQ in the germline V gene (reference sequence). The table came from immunoSEQ multiplex PCR; TCRdb's copy has only in-frame clones and leaves some out. The sample consists of 140,000 or so clones, approximately 84% of them appearing once. This TCR was sampled from a woman aged 50 to 60 with acute COVID-19. The source material was PBMCs or T cells enriched from blood (not recorded which). V usage is TRBV7-9 and J usage is TRBJ2-1, with TRBD2 matching over 10 bases. CDR3 in DNA: TGTGCCAGCAGCATGACCTGGACTAGCGGTAACAATGAGCAGTTCTTC. Protein sequence: CASSMTWTSGNNEQFF.